These T cell receptor beta chains were read from a single sample in a study of blood T cells in healthy people across ages. MiXCR, applied by TCRdb to the 5' RACE reads, yields one record per CDR3 protein. The sample yields around 1.1 million distinct CDR3 sequences, about two fifths seen once. The source material was blood. These receptors came from a man aged 18-30 years in good health. Both conserved end residues are part of each CDR3. The D gene is left open where the match is weak. Clone size is shown for a subset of rows, as once, few, many or a class of expanded clone.

v_gene	j_gene	abundance	len	d_gene	CDR3nt	CDR3aa
TRBV20-1	TRBJ1-2	once	12	NA	TGCAGTGCTCACCCTACTAACTATGGCTACACCTTC	CSAHPTNYGYTF
TRBV6-1	TRBJ2-1	few	13	NA	TGTGCCAGCAGGGGTAGACCACTCAATGAGCAGTTCTTC	CASRGRPLNEQFF
TRBV25-1	TRBJ2-4	few	16	TRBD1	TGTGCCAGCAGTAATCCGGGACAGCTAGCCAAAAACATTCAGTACTTC	CASSNPGQLAKNIQYF
TRBV6-5	TRBJ1-1	NA	13	TRBD1	TGTGCCAGCACTACAGGGGTGGGCACTGAAGCTTTCTTT	CASTTGVGTEAFF
TRBV7-9	TRBJ1-2	few	16	NA	TGTGCCAGCAGCTTCCAGGGGCCGCAGAGGAACTATGGCTACACCTTC	CASSFQGPQRNYGYTF
TRBV5-1	TRBJ2-1	NA	15	NA	TGCGCCAGCAGCTTGGGGCCAGGGGAGTCCTACGAGCAGTTCTTC	CASSLGPGESYEQFF
TRBV27	TRBJ2-2	NA	15	NA	TGTGCCAGCAGTTTATCTAGAGGGGCAGCGGGGGAGCTGTTTTTT	CASSLSRGAAGELFF
TRBV4-2	TRBJ2-3	once	15	NA	TGTGCCAGCAGCAATTTGGCGGGTGGGTTCAAGACGCAGTATTTT	CASSNLAGGFKTQYF
TRBV9	TRBJ1-5	NA	14	NA	TGTGCCAGCAGCCCCGGGGCAGCTAATCAGCCCCAGCATTTT	CASSPGAANQPQHF
TRBV25-1	TRBJ1-1	NA	16	NA	TGTGCCAGCAGTGGGAGTCTTGGGGGTCCGAACACTGAAGCTTTCTTT	CASSGSLGGPNTEAFF
TRBV7-9	TRBJ1-2	few	16	TRBD1	TGTGCCAGCAGCTCCCCGGGACAGCACTCTAACTATGGCTACACCTTC	CASSSPGQHSNYGYTF
TRBV7-2	TRBJ2-1	NA	15	NA	TGTGCCAGCGCTCTTGCCAGCCCGATCTACAATGAGCAGTTCTTC	CASALASPIYNEQFF
TRBV6-6	TRBJ2-7	few	16	TRBD2	TGTGCCAGCAGTTACTCGTATAGCGGGGGTTTGGCCTGGCAGTACTTC	CASSYSYSGGLAWQYF
TRBV7-9	TRBJ2-2	once	16	NA	TGTGCCAGCAGCTCTTCGGGGGCTAGGCGCACCGGGGAGCTGTTTTTT	CASSSSGARRTGELFF
TRBV10-3	TRBJ2-1	NA	16	TRBD2	TGTGCCATCAGTGAGTCGAAGGGCGGGGGGGCCAATGAGCAGTTCTTC	CAISESKGGGANEQFF
TRBV5-6	TRBJ2-1	NA	16	NA	TGTGCCAGCAAAAGGGAGGTCGGGCCTGTTTACAATGAGCAGTTCTTC	CASKREVGPVYNEQFF
TRBV2	TRBJ2-5	NA	14	NA	TGTGCCAGCAGTGAAGGTACCGCCTACAATGAGCAGTACTTC	CASSEGTAYNEQYF
TRBV20-1	TRBJ2-2	NA	13	NA	TGCAGTGCTAGACCTACGAACACCGGGGAGCTGTTTTTT	CSARPTNTGELFF
TRBV4-3	TRBJ2-3	NA	17	NA	TGCGCCAGCAGCCAAGTATTTGGCTCAATAATCACAGATACGCAGTATTTT	CASSQVFGSIITDTQYF
TRBV5-1	TRBJ2-5	NA	15	NA	TGCGCCAGCAGCCGCCCGCCCCCCGAGAAAGAGACCCAGTACTTC	CASSRPPPEKETQYF
TRBV6-2/TRBV6-3	TRBJ1-2	NA	11	NA	TGTGCCAGCAGTATCGGACAGGGCTACACCTTC	CASSIGQGYTF
TRBV2	TRBJ1-5	NA	13	NA	TGTGCCAGCAGTGAAACGCAGAATCAGCCCCAGCATTTT	CASSETQNQPQHF
TRBV25-1	TRBJ1-1	NA	17	TRBD1	TGTGCCAGCAGTGACTGGGAGGGACAGGGGGAAAACACTGAAGCTTTCTTT	CASSDWEGQGENTEAFF
TRBV7-9	TRBJ1-1	NA	15	TRBD1	TGTGCCAGCAGCTTAAGTCGGACAGGGGTCAGTGAAGCTTTCTTT	CASSLSRTGVSEAFF
TRBV11-1	TRBJ1-1	NA	14	NA	TGTGCCAGCAGCTTAGCTTACAGGAACACTGAAGCTTTCTTT	CASSLAYRNTEAFF
TRBV20-1	TRBJ1-5	NA	16	NA	TGCAGTGCTAGAGGGGTTCGGGGCGGGAGCAATCAGCCCCAGCATTTT	CSARGVRGGSNQPQHF
TRBV7-9	TRBJ1-6	few	16	NA	TGTGCCAGCAGCTTAGAAGCGGGGGATTATAATTCACCCCTCCACTTT	CASSLEAGDYNSPLHF
TRBV7-2	TRBJ1-5	NA	13	NA	TGTGCCAGCAGCCTAGAATTCAATCAGCCCCAGCATTTT	CASSLEFNQPQHF
TRBV6-2/TRBV6-3	TRBJ1-1	NA	16	NA	TGTGCCAGCGCCCGTAGACCGCCACCTATGAACACTGAAGCTTTCTTT	CASARRPPPMNTEAFF
TRBV5-1	TRBJ2-1	NA	16	TRBD1	TGCGCCAGCAGCTTACAAGGGACAGGGGGCTTCAGTGAGCAGTTCTTC	CASSLQGTGGFSEQFF
TRBV20-1	TRBJ2-3	NA	14	TRBD2	TGCAGTGCTTTTAGCGGGAGAAGCACAGATACGCAGTATTTT	CSAFSGRSTDTQYF
TRBV27	TRBJ1-5	NA	16	NA	TGTGCCAGCAGTTTATCGTCCCAATCGGGCAATCAGCCCCAGCATTTT	CASSLSSQSGNQPQHF
TRBV11-2	TRBJ2-2	few	14	NA	TGTGCCAGCAGCTTAGATGTGGGGACCGGGGAGCTGTTTTTT	CASSLDVGTGELFF
TRBV12-3/TRBV12-4	TRBJ2-5	many	14	TRBD2	TGTGCCAGCAGTCTAGCGGGGCCTCAAGAGACCCAGTACTTC	CASSLAGPQETQYF
TRBV21-1	TRBJ2-1	NA	14	NA	TGTGCCAGCAGCAAAGTGGGGGGGCCCAATGAGCAGTTCTTC	CASSKVGGPNEQFF
TRBV18	TRBJ1-2	NA	14	NA	TGTGCCAGCTCACCGGAGGGTATAAACTATGGCTACACCTTC	CASSPEGINYGYTF
TRBV6-2/TRBV6-3	TRBJ1-4	few	18	TRBD1	TGTGCCAGCAGTTACGGCCGCGGGACAGGGGATCCTAATGAAAAACTGTTTTTT	CASSYGRGTGDPNEKLFF
TRBV7-9	TRBJ2-7	few	16	TRBD1	TGTGCCAGCAGCCCCGCCTGGGACAGCCGATACTACGAGCAGTACTTC	CASSPAWDSRYYEQYF
TRBV9	TRBJ1-1	NA	13	NA	TGTGCCAGCAGCGACGCGATTGACACTGAAGCTTTCTTT	CASSDAIDTEAFF
TRBV29-1	TRBJ1-1	NA	13	NA	TGCAGCGTCCTAGGAGGGGGTGGGACTGAAGCTTTCTTT	CSVLGGGGTEAFF
TRBV5-5	TRBJ1-2	NA	13	NA	TGTGCCAGCAGTGCTGACGGAGACTATGGCTACACCTTC	CASSADGDYGYTF
TRBV28	TRBJ1-2	NA	14	NA	TGTGCCAGCAGTTTTTCAAGACGGACCTATGGCTACACCTTC	CASSFSRRTYGYTF
TRBV5-1	TRBJ1-1	NA	14	TRBD1	TGCGCCAGCAGTTCGCAGGGGGCCCAAACTGAAGCTTTCTTT	CASSSQGAQTEAFF
TRBV5-1	TRBJ1-1	NA	13	NA	TGCGCCAGCAGCTGGACGAGGGACACTGAAGCTTTCTTT	CASSWTRDTEAFF
TRBV6-2/TRBV6-3	TRBJ2-1	NA	13	NA	TGTGCCAGCAGTTACTCGAGGCTTAATGAGCAGTTCTTC	CASSYSRLNEQFF
TRBV15	TRBJ2-7	NA	13	TRBD1	TGTGCCACCAGCGGGACAGGGATCAACGAGCAGTACTTC	CATSGTGINEQYF
TRBV2	TRBJ1-4	NA	14	TRBD1	TGTGCCAGCAGGGTGGGACAGCTAAATGAAAAACTGTTTTTT	CASRVGQLNEKLFF
TRBV27	TRBJ1-6	few	15	NA	TGTGCCAGCAGTTTAGGGGGTAGGGGTAATTCACCCCTCCACTTT	CASSLGGRGNSPLHF
TRBV15	TRBJ1-5	NA	15	NA	TGTGCCACCAGCAGAGGCAGGTCGGGCAATCAGCCCCAGCATTTT	CATSRGRSGNQPQHF
TRBV12-3/TRBV12-4	TRBJ1-2	few	13	NA	TGTGCCAGCAGTGGCAACCCCCGGGATGGCTACACCTTC	CASSGNPRDGYTF
TRBV12-3/TRBV12-4	TRBJ2-5	NA	14	TRBD2	TGTGCCAGCAGTAGAGCGGGGGTCCAAGAGGCCCAGTACTTC	CASSRAGVQEAQYF
TRBV5-1	TRBJ2-7	NA	16	NA	TGCGCCAGCAGCTTGTCTGGGCCTAAGAGCTCCTACGAGCAGTACTTC	CASSLSGPKSSYEQYF
TRBV20-1	TRBJ2-1	NA	16	TRBD2	TGCAGTGCTAGAGCGTCAGCGGGGGTGCCCCTAAATGAGCAGTTCTTC	CSARASAGVPLNEQFF
TRBV28	TRBJ2-2	NA	17	TRBD2	TGTGCCAGCAGTTTAGATATAGCGGGGGGCATCACCGGGGAGCTGTTTTTT	CASSLDIAGGITGELFF